This TCR beta chain was retrieved from a study of T-cell memory formation after mild COVID-19. Using its own MiXCR run on the 5' RACE reads, TCRdb lists one record per CDR3 protein. Counted here are 380,000 or so distinct CDR3 sequences, roughly 15% occurring once; the ten biggest clones make up 22%. V dropped 5 bases and J dropped 2 bases, with 9 bases sitting between them. Germline CDR1 and CDR2: WSHSY and SAAADI. CDR3 length: 14 amino acids. A few counts support this clonotype. The sequenced sample consisted of PBMCs or a T cell subset sorted from them (not recorded which). This chain links TRBV10-2 with TRBJ2-2; a weak D match, TRBD2 (5 bases). The sequence derives from a young man who had mild COVID-19 (a few samples of this study predate the infection). Cell type and time point are not known. The DNA of the CDR3 is TGCGCCAGCAGTACTAGATCCAACACCGGGGAGCTGTTTTTT. Amino acid sequence: CASSTRSNTGELFF.